The 17 T cell receptor beta chains below were found in one sample sequenced in a study of blood T cell repertoires in COVID-19. Produced via immunoSEQ multiplex PCR; TCRdb's table is partial and in-frame only. The sample lists 100,000 to 120,000 clones, over 75% occurring once. The sequencing sample was made of peripheral blood. These receptors were obtained from a man between 50 and 59 years old with acute or convalescent COVID-19.

V is TRBV28 and J is TRBJ2-2, with 10 nucleotides matching TRBD2. V lost 5 bases to trimming and J lost 4 bases; unmatched junction nucleotides: 7. CDR1 is MDHEN, CDR2 SYDVKM, per germline. This CDR3 comprises 16 residues. Here the CDR3 reads CASSHISGGATGELFF. CDR3 DNA sequence: TGTGCCAGCAGTCACATAAGCGGGGGGGCCACCGGGGAGCTGTTTTTT. Looking up the rest from reference TRBV28 and TRBJ2-2 gives the full variable domain: DVKVTQSSRYLVKRTGEKVFLECVQDMDHENMFWYRQDPGLGLRLIYFSYDVKMKEKGDIPEGYSVSREKKERFSLILESASTNQTSMYLCASSHISGGATGELFFGEGSRLTVL.

This clone showed up just a few times. The CDR3 DNA reads as TGTGCCAGCAGCCGACGATCGACAGGGGTCAGCTCTGGGGCCAACGTCCTGACTTTC. It is translated as CASSRRSTGVSSGANVLTF. This sequence joins TRBV5-4 and TRBJ2-6, with 8 bases aligning to TRBD1. The CDR3 consists of 19 residues. Germline lookup yields CDR1 SGHNT and CDR2 YYREEE (reference sequence). V lost 4 bases to trimming and J lost 0 bases; unmatched junction nucleotides: 12. Supplemented by reference TRBV5-4 and TRBJ2-6, the full variable domain reads ETGVTQSPTHLIKTRGQQVTLRCSSQSGHNTVSWYQQALGQGPQFIFQYYREEENGRGNFPPRFSGLQFPNYSSELNVNALELDDSALYLCASSRRSTGVSSGANVLTFGAGSRLTVL.

This clone has only a few counts. The sample holds other DNA sequences that translate to the same CDR3. V and J are TRBV5-1 and TRBJ1-1; D gene ambiguous. Between the trimmed V and J ends, which lost 0 bases and 3 bases, there was a span of 6 bases. Germline V CDR1 and CDR2: SGHRS, YFSETQ. CDR3 length equals 13 residues. CDR3 loop: CASSLGQDTEAFF. The CDR3 DNA sequence: TGCGCCAGCAGCTTGGGTCAGGACACTGAAGCTTTCTTT. The variable domain in full, with the rest retrieved from reference TRBV5-1 and TRBJ1-1, is KAGVTQTPRYLIKTRGQQVTLSCSPISGHRSVSWYQQTPGQGLQFLFEYFSETQRNKGNFPGRFSGRQFSNSRSEMNVSTLELGDSALYLCASSLGQDTEAFFGQGTRLTVV.

The chain recombines TRBV10-3 with TRBJ2-7; 8 positions agree with TRBD2. Per the germline V gene, CDR1 is ENHRY and CDR2 is SYGVKD. This CDR3 region has 14 residues. After removal of 6 bases from V and 2 bases from J, the junction contained 6 bases not matched to a gene. The CDR3 DNA follows: TGTGCCATCAGGTTATCGGGGGGGCCCTACGAGCAGTACTTC. It yields the protein CAIRLSGGPYEQYF.

This clone has more than one count but fewer than ten. The gene calls are TRBV27 and TRBJ1-2; 7 positions match TRBD1. Trimming removed 5 bases from V and 4 bases from J; junction bases left unmatched: 10. The CDR3 has 15 amino acids. Looked up from germline, CDR1 is MNHEY and CDR2 is SMNVEV (reference sequence). Written as DNA, the CDR3 is TGTGCCAGCAGTATGGGACAGACCCTCGGCTATGGCTACACCTTC. Its translation is CASSMGQTLGYGYTF.

This chain links TRBV11-2 with TRBJ1-2; 9 positions match TRBD1. The CDR3 sequence is 15 residues long. The trim removed 3 bases at V and 3 bases at J, leaving 5 bases unmatched. CDR1 and CDR2 from the germline V gene are SGHAT and FQNNGV. The chain's CDR3 is CASSLYRGQDYGYTF. CDR3 in DNA: TGTGCCAGCAGCTTGTACAGGGGGCAGGACTATGGCTACACCTTC.

The sample holds one count of this clone. The chain couples TRBV28 to TRBJ1-3; 10 nucleotides match TRBD1. Looked up from germline, CDR1 is MDHEN and CDR2 is SYDVKM. CDR3 length: 16 amino acids. With V trimmed by 7 bases and J by 2 bases, 8 bases remained unmatched. The CDR3 DNA reads as TGTGCCAGCACCGGGGACAGGGGAAGAACTGGAAACACCATATATTTT. Protein product: CASTGDRGRTGNTIYF.

The chain links TRBV19 to TRBJ1-4, with TRBD1 identical over 7 bases. V was clipped by 4 bases and J by 6 bases; unmatched bases: 8. Germline loops: CDR1 LNHDA, CDR2 SQIVND (reference sequence). The CDR3 length is 15 residues. The CDR3 sequence is CASSTTGEEYEKLFF. The CDR3 region has the DNA TGTGCCAGTAGTACAACAGGGGAAGAGTATGAAAAACTGTTTTTT.

The CDR3: CASSYSRGGTEAFF. The CDR3 bases are TGTGCCAGCAGTTACTCGAGGGGGGGGACTGAAGCTTTCTTT. The genes are TRBV6-5 and TRBJ1-1; TRBD1 might be the D (6 bases). The ends were cut back, 0 bases at V and 5 bases at J, with 10 bases in the middle. The germline V gene encodes CDR1 MNHEY and CDR2 SVGAGI. The CDR3 covers 14 residues.

A few counts support this clone. The chain uses TRBV5-4 and TRBJ2-5; 14 bases map to TRBD2. Losses at the gene ends were 4 bases for V and 5 bases for J; bases not matched to a gene: 13. Germline loops: CDR1 SGHNT, CDR2 YYREEE (reference sequence). CDR3 length: 18 residues. This CDR3 is CASSRTGTSGRTGETQYF. CDR3 sequence (DNA): TGTGCCAGCAGCCGAACCGGGACTAGCGGGAGAACCGGGGAGACCCAGTACTTC.

This chain uses TRBV29-1 with TRBJ1-5; possible D gene TRBD1, 5 bases. CDR3 length equals 12 residues. Trimming pared 6 bases from V and 9 bases from J, leaving 15 bases between. Germline V CDR1 and CDR2: SQVTM, ANQGSEA. The CDR3 here is CSVRQGEGPQHF. The CDR3 nucleotides are TGCAGCGTCCGGCAAGGGGAAGGGCCCCAGCATTTT.

The chain employs TRBV5-6 and TRBJ1-5, with a tentative D call TRBD1 (5 bases). Trimming removed 3 bases at V and 3 bases at J, with 13 bases between. The CDR3 spans 15 residues. Germline loops: CDR1 SGHDT, CDR2 YYEEEE. The CDR3 region is CASSSKAGSNQPQHF. The CDR3 bases are TGTGCCAGCAGCTCAAAGGCAGGGTCCAATCAGCCCCAGCATTTT.

The CDR3 loop reads CASSLEGSRNSPLHF. The DNA of the CDR3 is TGTGCCAGCAGCTTAGAGGGGTCAAGAAATTCACCCCTCCACTTT. V gene TRBV7-2 combines with J gene TRBJ1-6; D is perhaps TRBD1 (5 bases). Germline-derived CDR1 and CDR2 are SGHTA and FQGNSA. V shed 1 base and J shed 7 bases, with 11 bases lying between them. This CDR3 contains 15 residues.

V and J are TRBV5-4 and TRBJ1-6; the match to TRBD1 covers 8 bases. Trimming removed 4 bases from V and 0 bases from J; junction bases left unmatched: 9. Germline CDR1 and CDR2: SGHNT and YYREEE (reference sequence). The CDR3 is made up of 18 amino acids. In nucleotides, the CDR3 is TGTGCCAGCAGCCTCGACCGGGACAGGTTCTCCTATAATTCACCCCTCCACTTT. Translating it yields CASSLDRDRFSYNSPLHF.

This clone appeared a few times. V usage is TRBV27 and J usage is TRBJ1-3, with a possible D match to TRBD1 (6 bases). CDR3 length: 14 amino acids. Trimming pared 6 bases from V and 0 bases from J, leaving 9 bases between. CDR1 and CDR2 (germline): MNHEY, SMNVEV (reference sequence). The CDR3 DNA follows: TGTGCCAGCAGGGACAGTTCCTCTGGAAACACCATATATTTT. Translating it yields CASRDSSSGNTIYF.

The chain recombines TRBV4-2 with TRBJ1-1, with 8 nucleotides matching TRBD1. Germline loops: CDR1 LGHNA, CDR2 YNFKEQ. V was pared by 3 bases and J by 1 base, with 4 bases of the junction left unmatched. The CDR3 spans 15 residues. DNA of the CDR3: TGTGCCAGCAGCCATTACACAGGGGGGAACACTGAAGCTTTCTTT. It is translated as CASSHYTGGNTEAFF.

Notes on this clone: This same CDR3 is encoded by further DNA sequences in the sample. V is TRBV4-1 and J is TRBJ1-2; maybe TRBD1 (6 bases). Germline CDR1 is MGHRA and CDR2 is YSYEKL. The CDR3 has 13 residues. V lost 4 bases and J 2 bases, leaving 8 bases between the germline ends. CDR3 nucleotide sequence: TGCGCCAGCAGCCCTCAGGGGAACTATGGCTACACCTTC. Its translation is CASSPQGNYGYTF.